This T cell receptor beta chain was identified during a study of OX40 agonist ivuxolimab in advanced cancers. Background on the study: Partial response was recorded in three patients: one hepatocellular carcinoma and two cutaneous melanoma cases.

Germline V gives CDR1 LGHNA, CDR2 YSLEER. The CDR3 loop spans 16 amino acids. V was shortened by 1 base and J by 5 bases, with 14 bases between the two germline ends. Using immunoSEQ multiplex PCR, the repertoire was profiled, and TCRdb retains in-frame clones only, with some absent. The table shows tens of thousands of clones, with more than 85% occurring only once. This sample comprised CD4+ or CD8+ T cells sorted from blood, obtained in a trial of the OX40 agonist ivuxolimab. The chain joins TRBV4-3 to TRBJ1-4, with D hard to call. The sequence came from an adult with an advanced solid tumor such as melanoma, head and neck, liver or kidney cancer. The DNA for the CDR3 is TGCGCCAGCAGCCAAGTCCTTATGGCCGAGAATGAAAAACTGTTTTTT. It yields the protein CASSQVLMAENEKLFF.